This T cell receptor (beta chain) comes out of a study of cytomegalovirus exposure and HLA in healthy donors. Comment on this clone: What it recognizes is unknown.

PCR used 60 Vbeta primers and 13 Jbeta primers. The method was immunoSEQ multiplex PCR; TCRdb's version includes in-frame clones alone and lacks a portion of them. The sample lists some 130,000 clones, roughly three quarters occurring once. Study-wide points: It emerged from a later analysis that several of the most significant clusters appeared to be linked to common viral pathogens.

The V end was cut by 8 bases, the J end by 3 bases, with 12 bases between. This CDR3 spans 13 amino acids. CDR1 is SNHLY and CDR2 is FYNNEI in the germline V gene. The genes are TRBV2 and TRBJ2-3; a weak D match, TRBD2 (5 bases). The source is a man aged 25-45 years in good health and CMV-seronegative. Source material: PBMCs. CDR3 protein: CASQDGSTDTQYF. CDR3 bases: TGTGCCAGCCAAGATGGGAGTACAGATACGCAGTATTTT.